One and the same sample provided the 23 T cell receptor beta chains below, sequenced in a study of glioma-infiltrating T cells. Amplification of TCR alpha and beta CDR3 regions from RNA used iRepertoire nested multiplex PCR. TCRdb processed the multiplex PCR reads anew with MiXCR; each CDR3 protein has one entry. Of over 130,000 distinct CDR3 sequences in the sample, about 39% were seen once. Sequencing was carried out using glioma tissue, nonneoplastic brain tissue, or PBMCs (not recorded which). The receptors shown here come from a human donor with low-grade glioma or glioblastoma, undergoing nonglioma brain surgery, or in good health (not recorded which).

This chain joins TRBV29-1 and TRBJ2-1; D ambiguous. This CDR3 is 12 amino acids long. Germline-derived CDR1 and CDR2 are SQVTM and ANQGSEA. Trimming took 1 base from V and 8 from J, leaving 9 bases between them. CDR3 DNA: TGCAGCGTTGAAGGGGGATTGGATGAGCAGTTCTTC. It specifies CSVEGGLDEQFF.

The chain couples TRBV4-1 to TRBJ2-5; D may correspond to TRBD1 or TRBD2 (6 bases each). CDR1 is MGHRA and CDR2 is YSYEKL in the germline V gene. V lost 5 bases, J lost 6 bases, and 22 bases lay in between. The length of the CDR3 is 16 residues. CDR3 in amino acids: CASSNSGTKGGKTQYF. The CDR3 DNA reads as TGCGCCAGCAGCAACTCCGGGACGAAAGGGGGGAAGACCCAGTACTTC.

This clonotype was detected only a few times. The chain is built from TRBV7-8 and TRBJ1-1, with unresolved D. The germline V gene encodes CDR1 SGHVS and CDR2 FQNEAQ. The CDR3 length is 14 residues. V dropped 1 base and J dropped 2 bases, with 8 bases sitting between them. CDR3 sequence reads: CASSLVAGNTEAFF. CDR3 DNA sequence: TGTGCCAGCAGCTTAGTTGCAGGTAACACTGAAGCTTTCTTT.

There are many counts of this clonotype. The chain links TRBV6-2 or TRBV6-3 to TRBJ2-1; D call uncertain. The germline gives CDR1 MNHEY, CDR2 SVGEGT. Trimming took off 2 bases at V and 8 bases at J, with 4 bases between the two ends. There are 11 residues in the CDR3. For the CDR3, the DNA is TGTGCCAGCAGTTACGGGTATGAGCAGTTCTTC. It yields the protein CASSYGYEQFF.

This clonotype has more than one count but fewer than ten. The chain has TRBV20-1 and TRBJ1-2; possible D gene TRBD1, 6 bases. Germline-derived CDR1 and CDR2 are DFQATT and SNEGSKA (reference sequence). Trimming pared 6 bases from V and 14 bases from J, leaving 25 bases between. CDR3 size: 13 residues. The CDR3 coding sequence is TGCAGTGCCCAGGCGGCGGGACAAGTGGTTAATACCTTC. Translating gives CSAQAAGQVVNTF.

In nucleotides, the CDR3 is TGTGCCACGAGTAAGAGCGGGAGGCTCTACAATGAGCAGTTCTTC. Residues: CATSKSGRLYNEQFF. The genes are TRBV24-1 and TRBJ2-1; 9 nucleotides align to TRBD2. V lost 10 bases to trimming and J lost 3 bases; unmatched junction nucleotides: 9. The length of the CDR3 is 15 residues. CDR1 is KGHDR and CDR2 is SFDVKD in the germline V gene.

The DNA of the CDR3 is TGTGCCAGCAGTGACCCGGACCGCAGCACAGATACGCAGTATTTT. It codes for CASSDPDRSTDTQYF. The gene calls are TRBV2 and TRBJ2-3, with D uncertain. The CDR3 is 15 amino acids. CDR1 and CDR2 from the germline V gene are SNHLY and FYNNEI. V gave up 3 bases and J gave up 0 bases, with 10 bases separating them.

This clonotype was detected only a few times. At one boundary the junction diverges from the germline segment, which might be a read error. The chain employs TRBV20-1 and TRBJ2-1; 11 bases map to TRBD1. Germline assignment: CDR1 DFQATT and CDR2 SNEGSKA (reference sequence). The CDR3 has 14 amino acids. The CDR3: CSAQRTGGLYEQSF. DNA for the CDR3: TGCAGTGCCCAGCGGACAGGGGGCCTTTATGAGCAGTCCTTC.

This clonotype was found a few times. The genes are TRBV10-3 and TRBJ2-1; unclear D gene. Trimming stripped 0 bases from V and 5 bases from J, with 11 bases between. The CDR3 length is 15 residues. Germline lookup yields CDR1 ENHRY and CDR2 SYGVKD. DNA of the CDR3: TGTGCCATCAGTGAGTCGAAGCGAACCGACAATGAGCAGTTCTTC. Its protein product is CAISESKRTDNEQFF.

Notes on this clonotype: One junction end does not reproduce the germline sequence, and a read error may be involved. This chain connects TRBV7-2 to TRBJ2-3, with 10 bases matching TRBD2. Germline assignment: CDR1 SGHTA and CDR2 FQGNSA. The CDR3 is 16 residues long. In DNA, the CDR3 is TGTGCCAGCAGCCTCCTAGCGGGAGTGGGCACAGATACGAAGTATTTT. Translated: CASSLLAGVGTDTKYF.

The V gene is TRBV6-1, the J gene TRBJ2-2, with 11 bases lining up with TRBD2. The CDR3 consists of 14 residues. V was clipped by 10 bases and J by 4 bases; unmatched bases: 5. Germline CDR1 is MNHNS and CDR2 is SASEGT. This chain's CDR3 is CANRGTSGTGELFF. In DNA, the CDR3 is TGTGCCAACCGCGGGACTAGCGGCACCGGGGAGCTGTTTTTT.

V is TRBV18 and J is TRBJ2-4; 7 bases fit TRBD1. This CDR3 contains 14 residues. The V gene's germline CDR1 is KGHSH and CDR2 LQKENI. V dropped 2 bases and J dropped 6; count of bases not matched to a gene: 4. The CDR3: CASSPDREGNIQYF. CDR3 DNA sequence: TGTGCCAGCTCACCAGACAGGGAAGGAAACATTCAGTACTTC. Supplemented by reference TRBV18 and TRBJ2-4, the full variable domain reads NAGVMQNPRHLVRRRGQEARLRCSPMKGHSHVYWYRQLPEEGLKFMVYLQKENIIDESGMPKERFSAEFPKEGPSILRIQQVVRGDSAAYFCASSPDREGNIQYFGAGTRLSVL.

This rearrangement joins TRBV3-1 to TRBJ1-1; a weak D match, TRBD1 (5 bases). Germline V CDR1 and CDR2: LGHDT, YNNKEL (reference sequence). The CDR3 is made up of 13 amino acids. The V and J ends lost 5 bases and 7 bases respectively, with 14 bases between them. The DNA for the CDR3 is TGTGCCAGCAGCTCTTTTGGGGCCGATGAAGCTTTCTTT. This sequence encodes CASSSFGADEAFF. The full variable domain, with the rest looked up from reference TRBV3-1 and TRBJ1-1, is DTAVSQTPKYLVTQMGNDKSIKCEQNLGHDTMYWYKQDSKKFLKIMFSYNNKELIINETVPNRFSPKSPDKAHLNLHINSLELGDSAVYFCASSSFGADEAFFGQGTRLTVV.

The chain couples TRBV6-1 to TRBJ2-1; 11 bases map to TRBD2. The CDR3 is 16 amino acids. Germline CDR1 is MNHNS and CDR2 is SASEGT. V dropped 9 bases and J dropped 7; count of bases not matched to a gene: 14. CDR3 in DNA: TGTGCCAGGATCGGCCTGGAGGCTAGCGGGGGGAATGAGCAGTTCTTC. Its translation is CARIGLEASGGNEQFF.

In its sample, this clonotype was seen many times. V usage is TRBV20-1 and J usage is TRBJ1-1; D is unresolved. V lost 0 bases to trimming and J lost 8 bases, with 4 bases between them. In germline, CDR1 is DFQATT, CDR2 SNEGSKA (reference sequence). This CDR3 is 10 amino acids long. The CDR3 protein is CSARDAEAFF. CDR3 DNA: TGCAGTGCTAGAGACGCGGAAGCTTTCTTT.

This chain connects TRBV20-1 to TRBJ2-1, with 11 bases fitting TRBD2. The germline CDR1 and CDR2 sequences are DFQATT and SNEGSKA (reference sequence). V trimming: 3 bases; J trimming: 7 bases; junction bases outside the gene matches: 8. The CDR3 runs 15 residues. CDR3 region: CSASVPSGGRNEQFF. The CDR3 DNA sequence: TGCAGTGCTAGTGTGCCTAGCGGGGGGAGGAATGAGCAGTTCTTC.

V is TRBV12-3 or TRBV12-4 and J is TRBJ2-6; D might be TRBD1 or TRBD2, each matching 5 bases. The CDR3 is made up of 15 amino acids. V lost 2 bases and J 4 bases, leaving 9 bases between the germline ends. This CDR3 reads CASSLIGDGANVLTF. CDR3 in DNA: TGTGCCAGCAGTTTAATTGGGGACGGGGCCAACGTCCTGACTTTC.

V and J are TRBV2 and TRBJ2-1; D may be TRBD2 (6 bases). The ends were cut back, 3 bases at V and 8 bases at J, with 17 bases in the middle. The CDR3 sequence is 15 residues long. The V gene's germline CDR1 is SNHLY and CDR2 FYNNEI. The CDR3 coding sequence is TGTGCCAGCAGTGAGGACCCTAGCGCTAGGGATGAGCAGTTCTTC. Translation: CASSEDPSARDEQFF.

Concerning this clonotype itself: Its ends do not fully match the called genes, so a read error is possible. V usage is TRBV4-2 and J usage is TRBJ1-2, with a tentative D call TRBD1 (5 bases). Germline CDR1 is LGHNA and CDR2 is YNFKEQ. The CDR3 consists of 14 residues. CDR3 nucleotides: TGTGCCAGCATCCAAGTCGGACAATTCTATGGCTACACCTTC. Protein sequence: CASIQVGQFYGYTF.

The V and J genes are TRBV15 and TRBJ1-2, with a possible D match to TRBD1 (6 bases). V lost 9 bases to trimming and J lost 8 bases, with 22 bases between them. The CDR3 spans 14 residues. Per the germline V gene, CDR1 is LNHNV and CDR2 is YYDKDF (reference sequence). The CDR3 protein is CATSHATGINGYTF. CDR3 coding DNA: TGTGCCACTAGTCATGCCACAGGGATTAACGGCTACACCTTC.

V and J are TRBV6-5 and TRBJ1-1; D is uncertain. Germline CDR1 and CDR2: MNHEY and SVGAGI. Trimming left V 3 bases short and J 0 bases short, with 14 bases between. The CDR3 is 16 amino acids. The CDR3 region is CASSYYAGRLNTEAFF. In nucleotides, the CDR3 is TGTGCCAGCAGTTATTATGCCGGGAGATTGAACACTGAAGCTTTCTTT.

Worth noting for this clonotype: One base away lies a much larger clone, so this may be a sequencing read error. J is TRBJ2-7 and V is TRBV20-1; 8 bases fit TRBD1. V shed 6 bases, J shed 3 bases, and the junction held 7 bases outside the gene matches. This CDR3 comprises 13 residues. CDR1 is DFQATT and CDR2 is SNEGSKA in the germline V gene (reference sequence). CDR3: CSAGTGGLYEQYF. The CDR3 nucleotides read TGCAGTGCGGGGACAGGCGGACTCTACGAGCAGTACTTC.

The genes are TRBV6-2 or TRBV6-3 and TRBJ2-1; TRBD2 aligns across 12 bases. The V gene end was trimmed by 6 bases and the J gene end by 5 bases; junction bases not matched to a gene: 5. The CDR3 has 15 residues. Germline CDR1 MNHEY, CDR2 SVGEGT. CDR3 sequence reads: CASRKGLAGNNEQFF. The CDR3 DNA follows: TGTGCCAGCAGGAAAGGACTAGCGGGAAACAATGAGCAGTTCTTC.